Each of the 2 T cell receptor beta chains below was sequenced from the same sample in a study of T-cell memory formation after mild COVID-19. TCRdb processed the 5' RACE reads anew with MiXCR; each CDR3 protein has one entry. The sample includes about half a million distinct CDR3 sequences, 18% seen only once; the top ten take about 12%. Sequenced material: PBMCs or a T cell subset sorted from them (not recorded which). These receptors all stem from an adult woman who had mild COVID-19 (a few samples of this study predate the infection). Cell type and time point are not known.

As to this clonotype: At one boundary the junction diverges from the germline segment, which might be a read error. V gene TRBV24-1 combines with J gene TRBJ2-7, with D maybe TRBD2 (5 bases). Germline V gene lookup returns CDR1 KGHDR and CDR2 SFDVKD. The CDR3 extends over 8 amino acids. The CDR3: CATGSRGF. The DNA for the CDR3 is TGTGCCACGGGGTCCCGGGGCTTC.

Only a few counts were recorded for this clonotype. This sequence joins TRBV19 and TRBJ2-7; TRBD1 is a possible D gene (6 bases). Looked up from germline, CDR1 is LNHDA and CDR2 is SQIVND (reference sequence). The CDR3 runs 16 residues. V was pared by 5 bases and J by 6 bases, with 23 bases between. CDR3 in amino acids: CASSLKLTGPLGEQYF. The CDR3 DNA follows: TGTGCCAGTAGTTTGAAACTTACAGGGCCACTTGGCGAGCAGTACTTC.